This T cell receptor beta chain was retrieved from a study of shared clonotypes between healthy human individuals. Study-wide results and limits: A handful of donors shared about 5% of their naive CD4 clonotypes.

Trimming removed 2 bases from V and 5 bases from J, with 15 bases in between. The CDR3 length is 15 residues. The V gene's germline CDR1 is MNHEY and CDR2 SMNVEV (reference sequence). Sequencing used immunoSEQ multiplex PCR; TCRdb keeps in-frame clones, though not all of them. The sample carries hundreds of thousands of clones, around 96% recorded once. As defined, naive CD8 cells were CD45RO-negative and positively selected for CCR7, with terminally differentiated effector memory CD45RA+ cells excluded. Notes on this clone: Its target is not known.

What was sequenced was naive CD8+ T cells sorted from blood. This chain connects TRBV27 to TRBJ1-2, with D perhaps matching TRBD1 (6 bases). This sequence was found in a woman aged 25 to 39 in good health. CDR3 loop: CASSLTPGHVYGYTF. DNA for the CDR3: TGTGCCAGCAGTTTAACTCCGGGACACGTATATGGCTACACCTTC.